This T cell receptor beta chain was recovered during a study of T cell responses to AZD1222 COVID-19 vaccine. This table comes from immunoSEQ multiplex PCR, and its TCRdb copy is limited to in-frame clones, with some not included. The sample holds 110,000 to 150,000 clones, 93% seen once. Germline values: CDR1 KGHSH, CDR2 LQKENI. The CDR3 loop spans 14 amino acids. V lost 5 bases to trimming and J lost 8 bases, with 16 bases between them. The specimen was peripheral blood, collected on day 0 of AZD1222 vaccination. The chain joins TRBV18 to TRBJ2-1, with D possibly TRBD2 on 5 matching bases. The clonotype comes from an adult in good health. The CDR3 region has the DNA TGTGCCAGCTCAACCGGGATGGGGTTGGATGAGCAGTTCTTC. Translating it yields CASSTGMGLDEQFF. Looking up the rest from reference TRBV18 and TRBJ2-1 gives the full variable domain: NAGVMQNPRHLVRRRGQEARLRCSPMKGHSHVYWYRQLPEEGLKFMVYLQKENIIDESGMPKERFSAEFPKEGPSILRIQQVVRGDSAAYFCASSTGMGLDEQFFGPGTRLTVL.